This passage covers 28 T cell receptor beta chains from one sample sequenced in a study of blood T cell repertoires in COVID-19. Only in-frame clones appear in the TCRdb table, and some are missing; sequencing was by immunoSEQ multiplex PCR. The sample records approximately 76,000 clones, over 65% being singletons. The source material was peripheral blood. The receptors here all came from a woman aged 65 to 85 with acute or convalescent COVID-19.

In its sample, this clone was seen a few times. The chain recombines TRBV18 with TRBJ1-1; maybe TRBD1 (6 bases). The CDR3 runs to 15 residues. Germline CDR1 is KGHSH and CDR2 is LQKENI. V gave up 2 bases and J gave up 1 base, with 11 bases separating them. CDR3 DNA sequence: TGTGCCAGCTCACCATTGGGGGCTTGGAACACTGAAGCTTTCTTT. Translated: CASSPLGAWNTEAFF.

V usage is TRBV3-1 (or the pseudogene TRBV3-2) and J usage is TRBJ1-2, with TRBD1 as a possible D gene (6 bases). V was cut by 1 base and J by 4 bases, with 13 bases left in between. CDR1 is LGHDT, CDR2 YNNKEL, per germline (reference sequence). CDR3 length equals 15 residues. The CDR3 reads CASSQGGGAGYGYTF. CDR3 nucleotide sequence: TGTGCCAGCAGCCAAGGTGGGGGGGCTGGCTATGGCTACACCTTC.

CDR3 amino acids: CASSTFNRAGVSGNTIYF. The CDR3 DNA follows: TGTGCCAGCAGCACCTTCAACAGGGCCGGGGTCTCTGGAAACACCATATATTTT. This chain links TRBV9 with TRBJ1-3; D is possibly TRBD1 (6 bases). The V end was cut by 4 bases, the J end by 0 bases, with 20 bases between. The germline CDR1 and CDR2 sequences are SGDLS and YYNGEE. CDR3 length: 18 amino acids.

The chain has TRBV14 and TRBJ2-1; TRBD2 matches at 14 bases. This CDR3 region has 15 residues. Germline V gives CDR1 SGHDN, CDR2 FVKESK. J was trimmed by 7 bases and V by 5 bases; bases with no gene match: 4. CDR3 DNA sequence: TGTGCCAGCAGCGCTCGGACTAGCGGGAGGAATGAGCAGTTCTTC. This gives the protein CASSARTSGRNEQFF.

The V and J genes are TRBV6-1 and TRBJ1-3, with D unclear. Germline V lookup: CDR1 MNHNS, CDR2 SASEGT. With 3 bases removed from V and 4 bases from J, the gap between germline ends came to 13 bases. The CDR3 loop spans 15 amino acids. CDR3 loop: CASSDHSRSGNTIYF. CDR3 nucleotides: TGTGCCAGCAGTGACCACAGTAGGTCAGGAAACACCATATATTTT.

This chain uses TRBV7-2 with TRBJ2-7; TRBD1 agrees at 8 bases. The CDR3 is 15 amino acids. Trimming at V came to 5 bases and at J to 0 bases, leaving 6 bases not matched to a gene. The germline V gene has CDR1 SGHTA and CDR2 FQGNSA. The CDR3 sequence: CASSTGQGRSYEQYF. The CDR3 DNA reads TGTGCCAGCAGCACCGGACAGGGCCGCTCCTACGAGCAGTACTTC.

The V and J genes are TRBV6-1 and TRBJ1-3; possible D gene TRBD1, 5 bases. CDR1 MNHNS and CDR2 SASEGT come from the germline V gene. The CDR3 has 15 amino acids. Deletions cut 2 bases from V and 0 bases from J, with 8 bases between. The CDR3 bases are TGTGCCAGCAGTGAATACAGGTTCTCTGGAAACACCATATATTTT. It yields the protein CASSEYRFSGNTIYF.

V is TRBV19 and J is TRBJ2-7, with 8 positions matching TRBD1. Germline values: CDR1 LNHDA, CDR2 SQIVND (reference sequence). The CDR3 sequence is 15 residues long. V dropped 4 bases and J dropped 3; count of bases not matched to a gene: 8. The CDR3 loop is CASSTRTGKIYEQYF. CDR3 DNA sequence: TGTGCCAGTAGTACCCGGACAGGGAAAATCTACGAGCAGTACTTC.

In nucleotides, the CDR3 is TGCAGCACCCGGACTAGCGGGTCTAGCACAGATACGCAGTATTTT. Its protein product is CSTRTSGSSTDTQYF. This rearrangement joins TRBV29-1 to TRBJ2-3, with TRBD2 identical over 11 bases. Unmatched junction bases numbered 7, after V lost 8 bases and J lost 0 bases. Germline CDR1 is SQVTM and CDR2 is ANQGSEA. The CDR3 loop spans 15 amino acids.

This clone was counted once. This chain uses TRBV5-6 with TRBJ2-1; 7 positions match TRBD2. Germline assignment: CDR1 SGHDT and CDR2 YYEEEE. The V and J ends lost 4 bases and 4 bases, in that order; junction bases with no gene match: 8. This CDR3 has 15 residues. CDR3 in DNA: TGTGCCAGCAGCGCGGGCGGGAGTCGGTACAATGAGCAGTTCTTC. Its protein is CASSAGGSRYNEQFF.

J is TRBJ2-7 and V is TRBV9; D may be TRBD1 (5 bases). The CDR3 is made up of 14 amino acids. Germline lookup yields CDR1 SGDLS and CDR2 YYNGEE. The germline V and J ends were trimmed by 3 bases and 2 bases, with 12 bases remaining between them. Here the CDR3 DNA reads TGTGCCAGCAGCGGACGACAGATACCCTACGAGCAGTACTTC. Its protein is CASSGRQIPYEQYF.

The chain links TRBV5-6 to TRBJ1-2, with D unclear. Germline V CDR1 and CDR2: SGHDT, YYEEEE. Trimming removed 5 bases from V and 7 bases from J, with 15 bases in between. The CDR3 loop spans 13 amino acids. The CDR3 DNA reads TGTGCCAGCAGGCGCTCGGAGGAGGCTGGCTACACCTTC. Its translation is CASRRSEEAGYTF. The complete variable domain, with remaining parts taken from reference TRBV5-6 and TRBJ1-2, reads DAGVTQSPTHLIKTRGQQVTLRCSPKSGHDTVSWYQQALGQGPQFIFQYYEEEERQRGNFPDRFSGHQFPNYSSELNVNALLLGDSALYLCASRRSEEAGYTFGSGTRLTVV.

This clone was found a few times. The rearrangement uses TRBV28 and TRBJ1-5; D might be TRBD1 (6 bases). Trimming took 4 bases from V and 6 from J, leaving 10 bases between them. The germline V gene has CDR1 MDHEN and CDR2 SYDVKM. This CDR3 comprises 13 residues. The CDR3 nucleotides read TGTGCCAGCAGTTCGACAGGTTTTCAGCCCCAGCATTTT. Encoded protein: CASSSTGFQPQHF.

This clone occurred a few times. This rearrangement joins TRBV5-1 to TRBJ1-1, with D possibly being TRBD1 (5 bases). The CDR3 has 16 amino acids. Germline V CDR1 and CDR2: SGHRS, YFSETQ. Trimming removed 4 bases from V and 2 bases from J, with 18 bases in between. The CDR3 DNA follows: TGCGCCAGCAGCGGGGGGACGGGAGCACTAAACACTGAAGCTTTCTTT. Translation: CASSGGTGALNTEAFF.

This clone occurred once. The chain links TRBV27 to TRBJ2-3, with 13 bases matching TRBD2. CDR1 MNHEY and CDR2 SMNVEV come from the germline V gene (reference sequence). J lost 2 bases, V lost 4 bases, and 3 bases had no gene match. The CDR3 sequence is 16 residues long. The CDR3, as DNA: TGTGCCAGCAGTTCGACTAGCGGGAGGTCCACAGATACGCAGTATTTT. Protein: CASSSTSGRSTDTQYF.

This clone has more than one count but fewer than ten. The chain employs TRBV9 and TRBJ2-2; D may be TRBD2 (5 bases). Trimming removed 4 bases at V and 6 bases at J, with 16 bases between. There are 15 residues in the CDR3. Germline V CDR1 and CDR2: SGDLS, YYNGEE. CDR3 loop: CASSIIPGGSGELFF. CDR3 coding DNA: TGTGCCAGCAGCATCATCCCAGGAGGATCCGGGGAGCTGTTTTTT.

The chain combines TRBV11-2 with TRBJ2-1; TRBD2 matches at 8 bases. The CDR3 loop spans 17 amino acids. The germline gives CDR1 SGHAT, CDR2 FQNNGV. V dropped 3 bases and J dropped 4; count of bases not matched to a gene: 11. The CDR3 protein is CASSLATSAEPYNEQFF. CDR3 sequence (DNA): TGTGCCAGCAGCTTGGCGACTAGCGCCGAACCATACAATGAGCAGTTCTTC.

The J gene is TRBJ1-2, the V gene TRBV10-3; D might be TRBD1 (5 bases). CDR3 size: 12 residues. V lost 0 bases, J lost 14 bases, and 13 bases lay in between. Per the germline V gene, CDR1 is ENHRY and CDR2 is SYGVKD. CDR3 DNA: TGTGCCATCAGTGAGTCTAGTACAGGAAGTACCTTC. Translating it yields CAISESSTGSTF.

The genes are TRBV29-1 and TRBJ1-6; D might be TRBD1 (6 bases). Looked up from germline, CDR1 is SQVTM and CDR2 is ANQGSEA. The germline V and J ends were trimmed by 5 bases and 5 bases, with 10 bases remaining between them. The CDR3 contains 13 residues. The CDR3 spells CSVTTGNNSPLHF. DNA for the CDR3: TGCAGCGTTACGACAGGAAATAATTCACCCCTCCACTTT. The full variable domain, in which reference TRBV29-1 and TRBJ1-6 provide the parts outside the CDR3, is SAVISQKPSRDICQRGTSLTIQCQVDSQVTMMFWYRQQPGQSLTLIATANQGSEATYESGFVIDKFPISRPNLTFSTLTVSNMSPEDSSIYLCSVTTGNNSPLHFGNGTRLTVT.

This chain joins TRBV9 and TRBJ1-1; tentatively, D is TRBD1 (6 bases). The CDR3 consists of 14 residues. Per germline, CDR1 SGDLS and CDR2 YYNGEE. Trimming pared 3 bases from V and 1 base from J, leaving 10 bases between. The CDR3 sequence: CASSAGVENTEAFF. The CDR3 nucleotides are TGTGCCAGCAGCGCAGGGGTTGAGAACACTGAAGCTTTCTTT. Full variable domain (rest looked up from reference TRBV9 and TRBJ1-1): DSGVTQTPKHLITATGQRVTLRCSPRSGDLSVYWYQQSLDQGLQFLIQYYNGEERAKGNILERFSAQQFPDLHSELNLSSLELGDSALYFCASSAGVENTEAFFGQGTRLTVV.

This clone appeared once. J is TRBJ1-1 and V is TRBV7-2; TRBD1 is a possible D gene (6 bases). Per the germline V gene, CDR1 is SGHTA and CDR2 is FQGNSA. CDR3 length: 13 amino acids. The V end was cut by 6 bases, the J end by 2 bases, with 10 bases between. The CDR3 loop is CASSGTINTEAFF. In nucleotides, the CDR3 is TGTGCCAGCAGTGGGACAATCAACACTGAAGCTTTCTTT.

This clone was detected once. The rearrangement links TRBV5-4 to TRBJ1-6, with 8 bases identical to TRBD1. The trim removed 4 bases at V and 8 bases at J, leaving 8 bases unmatched. The CDR3 is 15 amino acids. The germline V gene has CDR1 SGHNT and CDR2 YYREEE (reference sequence). CDR3 DNA sequence: TGTGCCAGCAGCAAGACAGGGGCGGTGGATTCACCCCTCCACTTT. This codes for CASSKTGAVDSPLHF.

The rearrangement links TRBV18 to TRBJ1-5; D is perhaps TRBD1 (6 bases). This CDR3 has 15 residues. Germline V CDR1 and CDR2: KGHSH, LQKENI. The ends were cut back, 3 bases at V and 3 bases at J, with 12 bases in the middle. CDR3 protein: CASSPQDSYNQPQHF. The DNA for the CDR3 is TGTGCCAGCTCACCCCAGGACAGCTACAATCAGCCCCAGCATTTT.

This chain joins TRBV19 and TRBJ1-2; D is perhaps TRBD1 (6 bases). The V and J ends lost 3 bases and 7 bases respectively, with 15 bases between them. From germline, CDR1 is LNHDA and CDR2 SQIVND (reference sequence). The CDR3 totals 14 residues. The CDR3 DNA sequence: TGTGCCAGTAGTATCACCGGGGACAAGGGTGGCTACACCTTC. Its protein product is CASSITGDKGGYTF.

CDR3 DNA sequence: TGTGCCTGGGCTGCGGGACTAGCGGGTTATGAGCAGTTCTTC. Protein product: CAWAAGLAGYEQFF. The chain has TRBV30 and TRBJ2-1; 12 nucleotides align to TRBD2. The CDR3 has 14 amino acids. The trim removed 5 bases at V and 8 bases at J, leaving 7 bases unmatched. Germline loops: CDR1 GTSNPN, CDR2 SVGIG (reference sequence).

In nucleotides, the CDR3 is TGTGCCAGCAGCTTGTACAGGGGGCTCAATCAGCCCCAGCATTTT. It yields the protein CASSLYRGLNQPQHF. The chain combines TRBV5-5 with TRBJ1-5; TRBD1 matches at 9 bases. J was trimmed by 3 bases and V by 1 base; bases with no gene match: 2. The CDR3 is made up of 15 amino acids. Germline V gene sequence: CDR1 SGHKS, CDR2 YYEKEE (reference sequence).

DNA for the CDR3: TGTGCCAGTAAAAAGGGACTAGCGGGAGTCTACGAGCAGTACTTC. Its translation: CASKKGLAGVYEQYF. V and J are TRBV27 and TRBJ2-7; TRBD2 aligns across 14 bases. The germline CDR1 and CDR2 sequences are MNHEY and SMNVEV (reference sequence). With 9 bases clipped from V and 3 bases from J, the junction kept 7 bases outside the gene matches. CDR3 length: 15 amino acids.

This clone was seen more than once but under ten times. This chain connects TRBV5-1 to TRBJ2-1; 10 nucleotides align to TRBD2. In germline, CDR1 is SGHRS, CDR2 YFSETQ. The CDR3 is 15 residues long. Losses at the gene ends were 0 bases for V and 12 bases for J; bases not matched to a gene: 9. DNA for the CDR3: TGCGCCAGCAGCTTGGAAGCAGCGGGAGGGGTGGGGCAGTTCTTC. Protein sequence: CASSLEAAGGVGQFF.